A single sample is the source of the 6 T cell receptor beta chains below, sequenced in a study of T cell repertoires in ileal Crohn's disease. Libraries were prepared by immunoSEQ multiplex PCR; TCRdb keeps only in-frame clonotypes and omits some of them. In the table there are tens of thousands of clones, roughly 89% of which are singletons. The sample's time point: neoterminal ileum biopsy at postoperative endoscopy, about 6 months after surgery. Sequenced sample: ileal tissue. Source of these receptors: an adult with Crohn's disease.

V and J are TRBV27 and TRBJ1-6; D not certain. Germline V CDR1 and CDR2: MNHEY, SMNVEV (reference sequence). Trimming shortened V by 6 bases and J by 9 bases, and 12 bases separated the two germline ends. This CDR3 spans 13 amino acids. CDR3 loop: CASRSGVGSPLHF. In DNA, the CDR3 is TGTGCCAGCAGGTCCGGGGTTGGTTCACCCCTCCACTTT.

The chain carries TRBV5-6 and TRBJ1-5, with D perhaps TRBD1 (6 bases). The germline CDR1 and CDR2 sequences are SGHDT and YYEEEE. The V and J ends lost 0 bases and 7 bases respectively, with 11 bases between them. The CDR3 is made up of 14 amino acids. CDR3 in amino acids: CASSLAGARQPQHF. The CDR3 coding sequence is TGTGCCAGCAGCTTGGCAGGGGCAAGGCAGCCCCAGCATTTT.

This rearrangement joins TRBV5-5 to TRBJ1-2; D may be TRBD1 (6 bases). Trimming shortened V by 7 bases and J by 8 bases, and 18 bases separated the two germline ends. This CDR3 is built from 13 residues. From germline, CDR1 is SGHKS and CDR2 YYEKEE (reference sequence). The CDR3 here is CASGQLGAEGYTF. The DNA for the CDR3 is TGTGCCAGCGGCCAATTGGGGGCTGAGGGCTACACCTTC.

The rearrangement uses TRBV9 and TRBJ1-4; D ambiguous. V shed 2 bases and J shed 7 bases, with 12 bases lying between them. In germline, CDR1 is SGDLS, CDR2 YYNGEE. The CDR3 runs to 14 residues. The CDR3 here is CASSVEEIGEKLFF. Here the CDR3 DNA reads TGTGCCAGCAGCGTTGAGGAGATTGGTGAAAAACTGTTTTTT.

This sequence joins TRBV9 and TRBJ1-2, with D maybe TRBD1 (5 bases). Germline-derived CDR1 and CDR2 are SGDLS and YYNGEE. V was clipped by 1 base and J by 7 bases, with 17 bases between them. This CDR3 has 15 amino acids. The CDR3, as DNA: TGTGCCAGCAGCGTAAGGCAGGGAGGTCTGGGTGGCTACACCTTC. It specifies CASSVRQGGLGGYTF.

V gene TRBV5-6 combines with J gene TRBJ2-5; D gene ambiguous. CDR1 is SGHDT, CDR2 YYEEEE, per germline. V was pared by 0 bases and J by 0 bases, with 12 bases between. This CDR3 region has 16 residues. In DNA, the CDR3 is TGTGCCAGCAGCTTGGTATCCAGGTTGGACCAAGAGACCCAGTACTTC. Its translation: CASSLVSRLDQETQYF. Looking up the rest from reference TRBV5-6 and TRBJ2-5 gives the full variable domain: DAGVTQSPTHLIKTRGQQVTLRCSPKSGHDTVSWYQQALGQGPQFIFQYYEEEERQRGNFPDRFSGHQFPNYSSELNVNALLLGDSALYLCASSLVSRLDQETQYFGPGTRLLVL.